This TCR beta chain was sequenced in a study of tumor-infiltrating lymphocytes in primary liver carcinoma. About the study: Subjects consisted of male and female patients aged 30 to 69 years. With diameters of 4.2 to 10 cm, tumors were stage T1-T3 N0M0.

Study results and limitations: Blood trailed tumors significantly in top-250-clone fraction (p = 0.039).

Both blood RNA, taken from unsorted whole blood, and germline DNA were extracted. Around 4 milliliters of peripheral blood were gathered ahead of the operation. The CDR3 runs 17 residues. Germline V gene lookup returns CDR1 MNHNY and CDR2 SVGAGI (reference sequence). Starting material of approximately 500 ng total RNA yielded TCR beta cDNA via a constant-region primer. Amplification in three nested multiplex PCR rounds with slightly modified ARM-PCR gave rise to TCR beta libraries. It was with TRBV1-TRBV30 forward primers and a C-beta reverse primer that the first two PCR rounds were run, at 10 cycles each. TCRdb re-called the multiplex PCR reads with MiXCR, one entry per CDR3 protein. The sample has 300,000 to 350,000 distinct CDR3 sequences; about 50% are singletons. There are a few counts of this clonotype. What it binds is unknown. Compared with germline, one end of the junction differs, possibly owing to a read error.

This TCR derives from a young woman with primary liver carcinoma and hepatitis B virus infection. Sequences were obtained from peripheral blood. The V call is TRBV6-6, the J call TRBJ1-2; 7 positions match TRBD1. CDR3 in amino acids: CVSSYSGRGTQTNGYTF. The CDR3 DNA sequence: TGTGTCAGCAGTTACTCGGGCAGGGGGACTCAGACTAATGGTTACACCTTC.